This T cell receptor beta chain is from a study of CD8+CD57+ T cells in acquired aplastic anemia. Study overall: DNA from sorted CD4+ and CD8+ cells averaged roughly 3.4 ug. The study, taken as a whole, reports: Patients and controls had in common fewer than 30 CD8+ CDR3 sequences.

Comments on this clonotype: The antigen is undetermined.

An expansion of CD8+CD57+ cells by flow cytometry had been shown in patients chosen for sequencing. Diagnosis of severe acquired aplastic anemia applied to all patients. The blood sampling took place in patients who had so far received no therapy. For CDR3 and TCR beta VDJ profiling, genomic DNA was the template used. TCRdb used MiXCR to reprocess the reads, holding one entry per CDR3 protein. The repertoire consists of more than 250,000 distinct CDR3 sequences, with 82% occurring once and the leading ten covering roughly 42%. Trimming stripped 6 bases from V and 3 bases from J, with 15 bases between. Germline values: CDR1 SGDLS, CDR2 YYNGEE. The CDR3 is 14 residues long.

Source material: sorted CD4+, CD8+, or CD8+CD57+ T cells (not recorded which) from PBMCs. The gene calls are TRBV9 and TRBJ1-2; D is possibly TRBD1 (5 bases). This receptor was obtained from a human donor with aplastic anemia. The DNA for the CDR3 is TGTGCCAGCACAATGACAGACGGAGACTATGGCTACACCTTC. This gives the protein CASTMTDGDYGYTF.